This record covers a single T cell receptor beta chain. The CDR3 extends over 14 amino acids. The V gene's germline CDR1 is SGHTA and CDR2 FQGNSA. V dropped 1 base and J dropped 2; count of bases not matched to a gene: 2. This entry is derived from a study of beta chain features in type 1 diabetes. Expressed TCRB transcripts got sequenced, as all isolated RNA was reverse transcribed. The repertoire was sequenced with immunoSEQ multiplex PCR; TCRdb's copy has only in-frame clones and lacks some. The sample consists of about 130,000 clones, about a tenth of them appearing once. This receptor was taken from a young man in good health. The chain carries TRBV7-2 and TRBJ2-7; 7 bases line up with TRBD2. Sequenced material: central memory CD4+ T cells from blood. Here the CDR3 reads CASSLDGGTYEQYF. The CDR3, as DNA: TGTGCCAGCAGCTTAGACGGGGGGACCTACGAGCAGTACTTC.